A selection of T cell receptor beta chains follows, all from one sample in a study of T cells after posttransplantation cyclophosphamide. Some clones are missing from TCRdb's copy, which holds only in-frame ones; the method was immunoSEQ multiplex PCR. The specimen gives tens of thousands of clones without singletons; the ten biggest hold roughly 2.5%. Sequenced sample: PBMCs. These TCRs come from a woman between 55 and 75 years old in good health, CMV-negative, and a related stem cell transplant donor. Each CDR3 is given with its conserved first and last residue. The D gene is left open where the match is weak. For some rows the clone size is stated as once, few or many, or as a class when expanded; others skip it.

abundance: many; j_gene: TRBJ1-4; v_gene: TRBV12-3/TRBV12-4; d_gene: .; CDR3nt: TGTGCCAGCAGCCCGACAGCAGGGGAAAAACTGTTTTTT; CDR3aa: CASSPTAGEKLFF
abundance: many; j_gene: TRBJ2-7; v_gene: TRBV27; d_gene: .; CDR3nt: TGTGCCAGCAGTGTTTGGGGCGATGGAAACGAGCAGTACTTC; CDR3aa: CASSVWGDGNEQYF
abundance: many; j_gene: TRBJ2-7; v_gene: TRBV14; d_gene: .; CDR3nt: TGTGCCAGCAGCCGGATAGGGGAGCAGTACTTC; CDR3aa: CASSRIGEQYF
abundance: .; j_gene: TRBJ1-6; v_gene: TRBV30; d_gene: .; CDR3nt: TGTGCCTGGAGCACCGGTTCACCCCTCCACTTT; CDR3aa: CAWSTGSPLHF
abundance: few; j_gene: TRBJ2-7; v_gene: TRBV30; d_gene: TRBD1; CDR3nt: TGTGCCTGGAGTGCCGGGACAGGGGTAGGGGAGCAGTACTTC; CDR3aa: CAWSAGTGVGEQYF
abundance: many; j_gene: TRBJ1-1; v_gene: TRBV2; d_gene: TRBD1; CDR3nt: TGTGCCAGCCAGATGACAGGGAGAGACACTGAAGCTTTCTTT; CDR3aa: CASQMTGRDTEAFF
abundance: many; j_gene: TRBJ2-5; v_gene: TRBV6-2/TRBV6-3; d_gene: .; CDR3nt: TGTGCCAGCAGGAGGGGCCCAGGGGAGACCCAGTACTTC; CDR3aa: CASRRGPGETQYF
abundance: many; j_gene: TRBJ1-2; v_gene: TRBV27; d_gene: TRBD1; CDR3nt: TGTGCCAGCAGTTACGGGACAGGGAACTATGGCTACACCTTC; CDR3aa: CASSYGTGNYGYTF
abundance: many; j_gene: TRBJ1-1; v_gene: TRBV6-6; d_gene: .; CDR3nt: TGTGCCAGCAGTCCAGGGTTTATGAACACTGAAGCTTTCTTT; CDR3aa: CASSPGFMNTEAFF
abundance: many; j_gene: TRBJ2-7; v_gene: TRBV6-6; d_gene: .; CDR3nt: TGTGCCAGCAGTTACCTCCAGGGCCCCTACGAGCAGTACTTC; CDR3aa: CASSYLQGPYEQYF
abundance: many; j_gene: TRBJ1-3; v_gene: TRBV6-1; d_gene: .; CDR3nt: TGTGCCAGCAGTGAAGCCGTCTCCGTAGCCGGAAACACCATATATTTT; CDR3aa: CASSEAVSVAGNTIYF
abundance: .; j_gene: TRBJ1-5; v_gene: TRBV28; d_gene: TRBD1; CDR3nt: TGTGCCAGCAGTTTACCGGACAGGGGCAATCAGCCCCAGCATTTT; CDR3aa: CASSLPDRGNQPQHF
abundance: many; j_gene: TRBJ2-5; v_gene: TRBV2; d_gene: TRBD1; CDR3nt: TGTGCCAGCAGAGGGACAGGGGTTGGGGAGACCCAGTACTTC; CDR3aa: CASRGTGVGETQYF
abundance: many; j_gene: TRBJ1-6; v_gene: TRBV5-5; d_gene: .; CDR3nt: TGTGCCAGCAGCTTGGAGGCGGATTATTCACCCCTCCACTTT; CDR3aa: CASSLEADYSPLHF
abundance: many; j_gene: TRBJ2-7; v_gene: TRBV6-5; d_gene: .; CDR3nt: TGTGCCAGCAGTTACTCCAGGGGAACTTACGAGCAGTACTTC; CDR3aa: CASSYSRGTYEQYF
abundance: many; j_gene: TRBJ1-1; v_gene: TRBV2; d_gene: .; CDR3nt: TGTGCCAGCAGAGCGGATAACACTGAAGCTTTCTTT; CDR3aa: CASRADNTEAFF
abundance: .; j_gene: TRBJ1-2; v_gene: TRBV30; d_gene: TRBD1; CDR3nt: TGTGCCTGGAGGGGACAGGGGAATAGCTATGGCTACACCTTC; CDR3aa: CAWRGQGNSYGYTF
abundance: .; j_gene: TRBJ2-1; v_gene: TRBV4-2; d_gene: .; CDR3nt: TGTGCCAGCAGCGAAGGAGGGGGGGAGGGCTACAATGAGCAGTTCTTC; CDR3aa: CASSEGGGEGYNEQFF
abundance: .; j_gene: TRBJ2-7; v_gene: TRBV12-3/TRBV12-4; d_gene: TRBD2; CDR3nt: TGTGCCAGCAGTTTAGGGGCGGGAGGTACATACGAGCAGTACTTC; CDR3aa: CASSLGAGGTYEQYF
abundance: many; j_gene: TRBJ1-2; v_gene: TRBV6-1; d_gene: TRBD1; CDR3nt: TGTGCCAGCAGTGAGAGCTTGGGGACAGGGGACAACGGCTACACCTTC; CDR3aa: CASSESLGTGDNGYTF
abundance: .; j_gene: TRBJ2-3; v_gene: TRBV7-2; d_gene: .; CDR3nt: TGTGCCAGCAGCCCTCGTGTAGGGCCAGATACGCAGTATTTT; CDR3aa: CASSPRVGPDTQYF
abundance: many; j_gene: TRBJ1-1; v_gene: TRBV6-1; d_gene: TRBD1; CDR3nt: TGTGCCAGCCCCCGACAGGGTTCCACTGAAGCTTTCTTT; CDR3aa: CASPRQGSTEAFF
abundance: few; j_gene: TRBJ2-2; v_gene: TRBV4-1; d_gene: .; CDR3nt: TGCGCCAGCAGCCCGGGGAAAGGTGGGAGCGCCGGGGAGCTGTTTTTT; CDR3aa: CASSPGKGGSAGELFF
abundance: few; j_gene: TRBJ1-5; v_gene: TRBV12-3/TRBV12-4; d_gene: TRBD1; CDR3nt: TGTGCCAGCAGTTTGGGGGACAGTCTCAATCAGCCCCAGCATTTT; CDR3aa: CASSLGDSLNQPQHF
abundance: many; j_gene: TRBJ2-3; v_gene: TRBV5-6; d_gene: .; CDR3nt: TGTGCCAGCAGCTTGCAGGGCACAGATACGCAGTATTTT; CDR3aa: CASSLQGTDTQYF
abundance: many; j_gene: TRBJ1-4; v_gene: TRBV19; d_gene: TRBD1; CDR3nt: TGTGCCAGCTCCGGGACAGGGGCTGAAAAACTGTTTTTT; CDR3aa: CASSGTGAEKLFF
abundance: many; j_gene: TRBJ2-1; v_gene: TRBV28; d_gene: TRBD1; CDR3nt: TGTGCCAGCAGCTCAACGACCGGGACAGGGGGAAACAATGAGCAGTTCTTC; CDR3aa: CASSSTTGTGGNNEQFF
abundance: .; j_gene: TRBJ2-3; v_gene: TRBV18; d_gene: TRBD2; CDR3nt: TGTGCCAGCTCACTACACGGACTAGCGAACACAGATACGCAGTATTTT; CDR3aa: CASSLHGLANTDTQYF
abundance: many; j_gene: TRBJ1-1; v_gene: TRBV5-4; d_gene: .; CDR3nt: TGTGCCAGCAGCCCTATAACAGGGAAAAACACTGAAGCTTTCTTT; CDR3aa: CASSPITGKNTEAFF
abundance: many; j_gene: TRBJ1-5; v_gene: TRBV7-9; d_gene: .; CDR3nt: TGTGCCAGCAGCTTAGTGGGGGCAGGGCAGCCCCAGCATTTT; CDR3aa: CASSLVGAGQPQHF
abundance: few; j_gene: TRBJ2-5; v_gene: TRBV29-1; d_gene: TRBD2; CDR3nt: TGCAGCGTTGGGGGAGCGGGAGGGGAGACCCAGTACTTC; CDR3aa: CSVGGAGGETQYF
abundance: many; j_gene: TRBJ2-7; v_gene: TRBV6-2/TRBV6-3; d_gene: .; CDR3nt: TGTGCCAGCACTTTTTCAGGGTCCTACGAGCAGTACTTC; CDR3aa: CASTFSGSYEQYF
abundance: few; j_gene: TRBJ1-5; v_gene: TRBV15; d_gene: TRBD1; CDR3nt: TGTGCCACCAGCAGATCAGGGGGGAACCAGCCCCAGCATTTT; CDR3aa: CATSRSGGNQPQHF
abundance: many; j_gene: TRBJ2-6; v_gene: TRBV4-1; d_gene: TRBD1; CDR3nt: TGCGCCAGCAGCCTGACAGGGGGCGCTGGGGCCAACGTCCTGACTTTC; CDR3aa: CASSLTGGAGANVLTF
abundance: many; j_gene: TRBJ1-2; v_gene: TRBV6-5; d_gene: .; CDR3nt: TGTGCCACCCAGACAGAATTCTATGGCTACACCTTC; CDR3aa: CATQTEFYGYTF
abundance: many; j_gene: TRBJ2-7; v_gene: TRBV28; d_gene: TRBD1; CDR3nt: TGTGCCAGCGGAACTAAGGGACAGTACTACGAGCAGTACTTC; CDR3aa: CASGTKGQYYEQYF
abundance: many; j_gene: TRBJ2-6; v_gene: TRBV7-9; d_gene: TRBD2; CDR3nt: TGTGCCAGCAGCTTAGGGGGGGGGACTTTCCGCTCTGGGGCCAACGTCCTGACTTTC; CDR3aa: CASSLGGGTFRSGANVLTF
abundance: many; j_gene: TRBJ2-7; v_gene: TRBV19; d_gene: TRBD2; CDR3nt: TGTGCCAGTAGTCCACTAGCGGGAGACAATAAATTTGGGGCCTACGAGCAGTACTTC; CDR3aa: CASSPLAGDNKFGAYEQYF
abundance: .; j_gene: TRBJ2-1; v_gene: TRBV28; d_gene: .; CDR3nt: TGTGCCAGCAGTCCCTGGGGGGGCGGCAATGAGCAGTTCTTC; CDR3aa: CASSPWGGGNEQFF
abundance: many; j_gene: TRBJ2-2; v_gene: TRBV6-4; d_gene: TRBD2; CDR3nt: TGTGCCAGCAGTGTAACTAGCGGCTACGGGGAGCTGTTTTTT; CDR3aa: CASSVTSGYGELFF
abundance: many; j_gene: TRBJ1-2; v_gene: TRBV27; d_gene: TRBD1; CDR3nt: TGTGCCAGCAGTTTCCTCGCGACAGGGGGCGGCTACACCTTC; CDR3aa: CASSFLATGGGYTF
abundance: many; j_gene: TRBJ2-1; v_gene: TRBV2; d_gene: .; CDR3nt: TGTGCCAGCAGTCCAGGGGTGAGCTCCTACAATGAGCAGTTCTTC; CDR3aa: CASSPGVSSYNEQFF
abundance: many; j_gene: TRBJ2-7; v_gene: TRBV27; d_gene: .; CDR3nt: TGTGCCAGCAGTTTATCAAGTCAGGGGTCCTACGAGCAGTACTTC; CDR3aa: CASSLSSQGSYEQYF
abundance: many; j_gene: TRBJ2-1; v_gene: TRBV5-1; d_gene: TRBD2; CDR3nt: TGCGCCAGCAGCTTGACCCTAGCGGGCGCCTACAATGAGCAGTTCTTC; CDR3aa: CASSLTLAGAYNEQFF
abundance: many; j_gene: TRBJ1-4; v_gene: TRBV30; d_gene: .; CDR3nt: TGTGCCTGGAGTGTAACCGGGGGTGGTGAAAAACTGTTTTTT; CDR3aa: CAWSVTGGGEKLFF
abundance: many; j_gene: TRBJ1-6; v_gene: TRBV6-4; d_gene: TRBD1; CDR3nt: TGTGCCAGCAGTACGACTCCGGGGACAGGTCTCTCACCCCTCCACTTT; CDR3aa: CASSTTPGTGLSPLHF
abundance: many; j_gene: TRBJ2-2; v_gene: TRBV5-1; d_gene: TRBD1; CDR3nt: TGCGCCAGCAGCTTGCGTCCACCGGACAGGGGCAACACCGGGGAGCTGTTTTTT; CDR3aa: CASSLRPPDRGNTGELFF
abundance: many; j_gene: TRBJ2-7; v_gene: TRBV13; d_gene: .; CDR3nt: TGTGCCAGCAGAAGCTCAGGGGCCCACGAGCAGTACTTC; CDR3aa: CASRSSGAHEQYF
abundance: many; j_gene: TRBJ2-1; v_gene: TRBV2; d_gene: .; CDR3nt: TGTGCCAAGCAGGGAGGGATAGGGGGCGGCTCCTACAATGAGCAGTTCTTC; CDR3aa: CAKQGGIGGGSYNEQFF
abundance: many; j_gene: TRBJ1-2; v_gene: TRBV4-3; d_gene: .; CDR3nt: TGCGCCAGCAGCCAAGATTGGGCGGACTTCTATGGCTACACCTTC; CDR3aa: CASSQDWADFYGYTF